This T cell receptor (beta chain) was identified in a study of CD4 T cells in relation to SARS-CoV-2 and coronaviruses. Findings and limits, study-wide: SARS-CoV-2-driven expansion was significantly weaker in crossreactive than monoreactive clones. Each donor contributed either pre-pandemic or post-infection samples, not both.

The table came from immunoSEQ multiplex PCR; TCRdb's copy has only in-frame clones and leaves some out. Among approximately 25,000 clones, about 73% were seen once, and the ten largest hold 18%. CD4+ T cells from unexposed donors were obtained before the COVID-19 pandemic (2011-2018). CD4+ T cells were isolated from the cells after nine to eleven days of culture. The CDR3 sequence is 16 residues long. Germline loops: CDR1 SGHRS, CDR2 YFSETQ. Trimming shortened V by 3 bases and J by 2 bases, and 15 bases separated the two germline ends. Remarks on this clone: No antigen is known for it.

The sequence derives from a human donor in good health. Material: CD4+ T cells from PBMCs, cultured in vitro. The chain joins TRBV5-1 to TRBJ2-4, with D unclear. Here the CDR3 reads CASSSTFPGSKNIQYF. DNA of the CDR3: TGCGCCAGCAGCTCTACCTTCCCCGGATCCAAAAACATTCAGTACTTC. Combining the CDR3 with reference TRBV5-1 and TRBJ2-4 gives the whole variable domain KAGVTQTPRYLIKTRGQQVTLSCSPISGHRSVSWYQQTPGQGLQFLFEYFSETQRNKGNFPGRFSGRQFSNSRSEMNVSTLELGDSALYLCASSSTFPGSKNIQYFGAGTRLSVL.